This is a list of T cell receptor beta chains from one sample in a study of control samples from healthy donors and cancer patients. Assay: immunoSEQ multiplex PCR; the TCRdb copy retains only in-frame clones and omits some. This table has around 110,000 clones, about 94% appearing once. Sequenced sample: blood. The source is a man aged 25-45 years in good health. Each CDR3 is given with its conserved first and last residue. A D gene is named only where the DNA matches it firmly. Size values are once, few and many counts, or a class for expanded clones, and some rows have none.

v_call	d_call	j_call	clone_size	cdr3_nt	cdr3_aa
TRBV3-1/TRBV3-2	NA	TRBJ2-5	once	TGTGCCAGCAGCCAAGGGGACTCCCTCCAGTACTTC	CASSQGDSLQYF
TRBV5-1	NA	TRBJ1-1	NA	TGCGCCAGCAGCTTGTGGCGAGGGAAGGACACTGAAGCTTTCTTT	CASSLWRGKDTEAFF
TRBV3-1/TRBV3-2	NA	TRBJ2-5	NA	TGTGCCAGCAGCCAAGATTTTGGATCCCAAGAGACCCAGTACTTC	CASSQDFGSQETQYF
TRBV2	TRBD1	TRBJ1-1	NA	TGTGCCAGCATTAAACAGGGGGCGAGAACTGAAGCTTTCTTT	CASIKQGARTEAFF
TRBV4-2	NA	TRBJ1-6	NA	TGTGCCAGCAGCCAAGGGCCTTCGGGTAATTCACCCCTCCACTTT	CASSQGPSGNSPLHF
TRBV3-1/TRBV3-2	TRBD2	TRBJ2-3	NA	TGTGCCAGCAGCCTAACCGTGCCGGGACTAGCGAGCACAGATACGCAGTATTTT	CASSLTVPGLASTDTQYF
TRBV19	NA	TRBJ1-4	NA	TGTGCCAGTAGCGGGTCCGGCCGGCCCTTAGAAAAACTGTTTTTT	CASSGSGRPLEKLFF
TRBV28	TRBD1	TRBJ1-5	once	TGTGCCAGCAGCCAACCCCACAGGGGCTACAGCAATCAGCCCCAGCATTTT	CASSQPHRGYSNQPQHF
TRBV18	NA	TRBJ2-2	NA	TGTGCCAGCTCACCACTGGCCAACACCGGGGAGCTGTTTTTT	CASSPLANTGELFF
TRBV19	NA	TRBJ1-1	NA	TGTGCCAGTAACCCCCCTCTCTCGGACACCCGGAACACTGAAGCTTTCTTT	CASNPPLSDTRNTEAFF
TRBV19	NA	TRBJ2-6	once	TGTGCCAGTAGTGCGGCAACCCGGGGGGTCCTGACTTTC	CASSAATRGVLTF
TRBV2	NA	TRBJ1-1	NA	TGTGCCACCGGTCGGGGCACTGAAGCTTTCTTT	CATGRGTEAFF
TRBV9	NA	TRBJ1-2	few	TGTGCCAGCAGCGTAGGCGGAGAGGGACGTGGCTACACCTTC	CASSVGGEGRGYTF
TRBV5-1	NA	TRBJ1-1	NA	TGCGCCAGCAGCCCATCCTGGGGGGTAGGGAGTATAATGAACACTGAAGCTTTCTTT	CASSPSWGVGSIMNTEAFF
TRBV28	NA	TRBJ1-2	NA	TGTGCCAGCAGTTTAGACAGCCTCTATGGCTACACCTTC	CASSLDSLYGYTF
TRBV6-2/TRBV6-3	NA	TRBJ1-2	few	TGTGCCAGCAGTTACCTCGAGGGGGGAGCTAACTATGGCTACACCTTC	CASSYLEGGANYGYTF
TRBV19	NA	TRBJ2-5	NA	TGTGCCAGTAGTCAACTCGCCTGGGGACAAGCGGAGACCCAGTACTTC	CASSQLAWGQAETQYF
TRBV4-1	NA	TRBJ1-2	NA	TGCGCCAGCAGCCAGGAAGGAGTTAACTATGGCTACACCTTC	CASSQEGVNYGYTF
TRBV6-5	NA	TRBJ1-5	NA	TGTGCCAGCAGAGCCGACGTTAGCAATCAGCCCCAGCATTTT	CASRADVSNQPQHF
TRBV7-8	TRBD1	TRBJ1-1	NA	TGTGCCAGCAGCTTAGCGGGACAGGGGGCGGAAGCTTTCTTT	CASSLAGQGAEAFF
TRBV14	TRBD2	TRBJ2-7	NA	TGTGCCAGCAGCCAACTGCTAAGGGCCGCTGTTGCGGGGGAAACCTACGAGCAGTACTTC	CASSQLLRAAVAGETYEQYF
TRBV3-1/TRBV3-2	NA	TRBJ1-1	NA	TGTGCCAGCAGCCAATGGGGGGCTCTCACTGAAGCTTTCTTT	CASSQWGALTEAFF
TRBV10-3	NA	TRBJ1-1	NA	TGTGCCACCTTCAACCCCAGGAACTTGAACACTGAAGCTTTCTTT	CATFNPRNLNTEAFF
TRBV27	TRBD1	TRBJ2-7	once	TGTGCCAGCAGTCCGACAGGGGTGCCCTACGAGCAGTACTTC	CASSPTGVPYEQYF
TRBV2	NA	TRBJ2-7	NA	TGTGCCAGCAGTGGACAGGCCTCCTACGAGCAGTACTTC	CASSGQASYEQYF
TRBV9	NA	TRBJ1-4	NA	TGTGCCAGCAGCGTTGGAGGGGGGATTGCAACTAATGAAAAACTGTTTTTT	CASSVGGGIATNEKLFF
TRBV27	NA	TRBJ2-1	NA	TGTGCCAGCAGTTACGGCCAGGGGAATGAGCAGTTCTTC	CASSYGQGNEQFF
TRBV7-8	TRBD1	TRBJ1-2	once	TGTGCCAGCAGCTCCCGAGGGACAGGGGTAACTATGAACTATGGCTACACCTTC	CASSSRGTGVTMNYGYTF
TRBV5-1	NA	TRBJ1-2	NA	TGCGCCAGCAGCTTGGGGGTCGGGAACTATGGCTACACCTTC	CASSLGVGNYGYTF
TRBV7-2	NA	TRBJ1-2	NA	TGTGCCAGCAGCGAGGGGCCACAGGGAAGTTTTGGCTACACCTTC	CASSEGPQGSFGYTF
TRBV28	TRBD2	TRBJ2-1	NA	TGTGCCAGCACCCCGGGGGGGTCTATCTTCAATGAGCAGTTCTTC	CASTPGGSIFNEQFF
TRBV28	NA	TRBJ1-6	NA	TGTGCCAGCAAATCCCAGGGCTATAATTCACCCCTCCACTTT	CASKSQGYNSPLHF
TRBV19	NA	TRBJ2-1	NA	TGTGCCAGTAGTATAGATGCGGGGCGGAATGAGCAGTTCTTC	CASSIDAGRNEQFF
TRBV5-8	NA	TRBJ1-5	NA	TGTGCCAGCAGCCCGCAGGGGTGGCAGCCCCAGCATTTT	CASSPQGWQPQHF
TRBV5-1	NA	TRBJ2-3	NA	TGCGCCAGCAGCTTGGTTCCGGGCCCAGATACGCAGTATTTT	CASSLVPGPDTQYF
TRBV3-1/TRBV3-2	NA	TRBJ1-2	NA	TGTGCCAGCAGGGGCTCCCCAGGGGAAGTCTATGGCTACACCTTC	CASRGSPGEVYGYTF
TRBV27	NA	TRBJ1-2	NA	TGTGCCAGCACCCCGAGGACGGGCAGACACCTTGGCTACACCTTC	CASTPRTGRHLGYTF
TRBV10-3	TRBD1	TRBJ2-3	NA	TGTGCCATCGGAGGGGGACAGGGGACAGATACGCAGTATTTT	CAIGGGQGTDTQYF
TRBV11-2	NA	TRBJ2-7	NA	TGTGCCAGCAGCTTAGGAAGATCACAGGGAGACGAGCAGTACTTC	CASSLGRSQGDEQYF
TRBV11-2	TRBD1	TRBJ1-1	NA	TGTGCCAGCAGTCGACAGGGAGGAAGGTCGGCCACTGAAGCTTTCTTT	CASSRQGGRSATEAFF
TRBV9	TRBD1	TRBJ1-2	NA	TGTGCCAGCGGGATGGACAGGGGATATGGCTACACCTTC	CASGMDRGYGYTF
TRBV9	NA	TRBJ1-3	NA	TGTGCCAGCAGCCCCCGAGTGAGGGGGTCAGGAAACACCATATATTTT	CASSPRVRGSGNTIYF
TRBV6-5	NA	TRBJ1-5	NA	TGTGCCAGCAGTCCCGGCTGGAATCAGCCCCAGCATTTT	CASSPGWNQPQHF
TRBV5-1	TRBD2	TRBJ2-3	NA	TGCGCCAGCAGCTTGGAGCTTAGCGGGGGCCGATTCACAGATACGCAGTATTTT	CASSLELSGGRFTDTQYF
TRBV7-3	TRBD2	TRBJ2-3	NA	TGTGCCAGCAGCTTCTCTAGCGGGGGGGCTGGAGATACGCAGTATTTT	CASSFSSGGAGDTQYF
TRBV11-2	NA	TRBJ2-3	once	TGTGCCAGCAGCCCTTCGACGGGCGCAGATACGCAGTATTTT	CASSPSTGADTQYF
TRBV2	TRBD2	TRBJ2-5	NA	TGTGCCAGCAGTGAACTAGCGGGGCACCCAAACTTC	CASSELAGHPNF
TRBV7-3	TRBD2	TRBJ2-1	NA	TGTGCCAGCAGCCCGTCGTTCGCTAGCGGGGGATACAATGAGCAGTTCTTC	CASSPSFASGGYNEQFF
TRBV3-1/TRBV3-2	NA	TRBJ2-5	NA	TGTGCCAGCAGCCTAAGCGGACAAGAGACCCAGTACTTC	CASSLSGQETQYF
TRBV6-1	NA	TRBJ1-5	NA	TGTGCCAGCAGTGTTTTTAGGGAGGTCAGGGTGCGGAATCAGCCCCAGCATTTT	CASSVFREVRVRNQPQHF
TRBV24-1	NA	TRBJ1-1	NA	TGTGCCACCAGTGATTTGGGGGAAGCTTTCTTT	CATSDLGEAFF
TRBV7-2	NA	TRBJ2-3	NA	TGTGCCAGCAGCCCTAACACAGATACGCAGTATTTT	CASSPNTDTQYF
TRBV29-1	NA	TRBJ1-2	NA	TGCAGCGCTGGACTCTTCTATGGCTACACCTTC	CSAGLFYGYTF
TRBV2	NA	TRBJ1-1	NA	TGTGCCAGCAGCGGCACCGTCAAACCGAACACTGAAGCTTTCTTT	CASSGTVKPNTEAFF
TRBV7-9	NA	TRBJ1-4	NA	TGTGCCAGCAGCCGCAGGGCGGCCGGTAATGAAAAACTGTTTTTT	CASSRRAAGNEKLFF